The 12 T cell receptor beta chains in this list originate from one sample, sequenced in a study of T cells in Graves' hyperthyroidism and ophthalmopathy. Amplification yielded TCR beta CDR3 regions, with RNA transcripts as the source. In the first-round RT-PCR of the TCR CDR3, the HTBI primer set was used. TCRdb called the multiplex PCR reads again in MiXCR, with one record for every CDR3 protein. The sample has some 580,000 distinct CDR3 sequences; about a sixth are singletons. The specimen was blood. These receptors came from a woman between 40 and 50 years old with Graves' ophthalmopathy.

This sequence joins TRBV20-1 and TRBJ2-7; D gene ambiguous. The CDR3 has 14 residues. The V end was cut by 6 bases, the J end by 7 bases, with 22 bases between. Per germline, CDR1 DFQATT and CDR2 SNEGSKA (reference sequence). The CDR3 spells CSAKGETGRREQYF. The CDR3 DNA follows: TGCAGTGCCAAAGGCGAGACGGGCCGGCGAGAGCAGTACTTC.

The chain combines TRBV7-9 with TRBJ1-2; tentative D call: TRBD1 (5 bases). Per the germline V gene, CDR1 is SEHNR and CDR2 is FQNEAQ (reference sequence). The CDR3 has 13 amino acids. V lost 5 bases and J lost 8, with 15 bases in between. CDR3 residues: CASSLGTLPGYTF. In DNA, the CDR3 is TGTGCCAGCAGCCTCGGGACTCTTCCAGGCTACACCTTC.

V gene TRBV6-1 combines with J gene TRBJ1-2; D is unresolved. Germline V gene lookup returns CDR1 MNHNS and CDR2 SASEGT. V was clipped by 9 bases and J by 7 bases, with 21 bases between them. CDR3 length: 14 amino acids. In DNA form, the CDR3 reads TGTGCCAGTGCAATGGGCCAACGGCTACGTGGCTACACCTTC. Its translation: CASAMGQRLRGYTF.

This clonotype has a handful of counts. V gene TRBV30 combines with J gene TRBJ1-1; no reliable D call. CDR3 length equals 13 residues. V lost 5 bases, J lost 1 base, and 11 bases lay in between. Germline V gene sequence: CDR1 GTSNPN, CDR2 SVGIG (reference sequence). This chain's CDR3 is CAWAFHQNTEAFF. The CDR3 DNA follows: TGTGCCTGGGCCTTCCACCAGAACACTGAAGCTTTCTTT. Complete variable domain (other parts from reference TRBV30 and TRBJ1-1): SQTIHQWPATLVQPVGSPLSLECTVEGTSNPNLYWYRQAAGRGLQLLFYSVGIGQISSEVPQNLSASRPQDRQFILSSKKLLLSDSGFYLCAWAFHQNTEAFFGQGTRLTVV.

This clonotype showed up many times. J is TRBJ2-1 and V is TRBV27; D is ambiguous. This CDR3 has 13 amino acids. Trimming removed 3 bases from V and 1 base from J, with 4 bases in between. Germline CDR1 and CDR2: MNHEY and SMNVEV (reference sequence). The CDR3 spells CASSFSSYNEQFF. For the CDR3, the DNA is TGTGCCAGCAGTTTCAGTTCCTACAATGAGCAGTTCTTC.

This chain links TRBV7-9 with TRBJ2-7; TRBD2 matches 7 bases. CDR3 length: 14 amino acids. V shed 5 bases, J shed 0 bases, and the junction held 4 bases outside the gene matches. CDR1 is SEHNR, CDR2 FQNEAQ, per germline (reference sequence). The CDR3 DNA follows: TGTGCCAGCAGCCTTAGCGGGCACTCCTACGAGCAGTACTTC. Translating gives CASSLSGHSYEQYF.

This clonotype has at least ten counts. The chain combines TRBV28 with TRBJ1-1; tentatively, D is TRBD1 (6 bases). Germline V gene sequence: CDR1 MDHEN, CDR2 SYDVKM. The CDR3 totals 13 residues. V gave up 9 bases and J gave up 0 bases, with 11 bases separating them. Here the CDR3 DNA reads TGTGCCAGTCGGGCAGGGGTGAACACTGAAGCTTTCTTT. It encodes CASRAGVNTEAFF.

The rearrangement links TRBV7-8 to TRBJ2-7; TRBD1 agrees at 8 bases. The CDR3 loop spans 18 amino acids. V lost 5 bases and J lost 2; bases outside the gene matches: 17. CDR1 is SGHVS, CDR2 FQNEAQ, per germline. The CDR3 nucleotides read TGTGCCAGCAGCCCCCGGGACAGGAGAACGTACATCACCTACGAGCAGTACTTC. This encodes CASSPRDRRTYITYEQYF.

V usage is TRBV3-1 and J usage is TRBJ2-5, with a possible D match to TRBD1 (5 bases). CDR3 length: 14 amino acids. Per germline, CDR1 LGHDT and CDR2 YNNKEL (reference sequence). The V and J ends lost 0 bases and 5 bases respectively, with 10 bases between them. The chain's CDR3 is CASSQEPPGETQYF. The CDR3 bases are TGTGCCAGCAGCCAAGAACCCCCAGGGGAGACCCAGTACTTC.

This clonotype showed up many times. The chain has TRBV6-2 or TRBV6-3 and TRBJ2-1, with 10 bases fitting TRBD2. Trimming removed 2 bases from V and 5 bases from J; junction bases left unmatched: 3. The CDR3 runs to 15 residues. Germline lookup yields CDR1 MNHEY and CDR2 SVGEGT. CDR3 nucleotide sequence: TGTGCCAGCAGTTACAGAACTAGCGGGGACAATGAGCAGTTCTTC. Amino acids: CASSYRTSGDNEQFF.

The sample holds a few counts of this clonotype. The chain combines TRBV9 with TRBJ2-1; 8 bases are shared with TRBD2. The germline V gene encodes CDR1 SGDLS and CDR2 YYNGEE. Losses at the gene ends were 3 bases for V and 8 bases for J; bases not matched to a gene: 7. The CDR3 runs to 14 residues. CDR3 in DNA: TGTGCCAGCAGCGAGCGGGAGTATCGGGATGAGCAGTTCTTC. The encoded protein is CASSEREYRDEQFF.

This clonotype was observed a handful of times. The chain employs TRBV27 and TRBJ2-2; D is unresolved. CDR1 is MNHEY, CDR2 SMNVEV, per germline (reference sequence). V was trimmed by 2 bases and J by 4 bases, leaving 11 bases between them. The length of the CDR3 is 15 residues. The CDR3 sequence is CASSLRPDLTGELFF. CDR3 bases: TGTGCCAGCAGTTTACGACCTGATCTCACCGGGGAGCTGTTTTTT.